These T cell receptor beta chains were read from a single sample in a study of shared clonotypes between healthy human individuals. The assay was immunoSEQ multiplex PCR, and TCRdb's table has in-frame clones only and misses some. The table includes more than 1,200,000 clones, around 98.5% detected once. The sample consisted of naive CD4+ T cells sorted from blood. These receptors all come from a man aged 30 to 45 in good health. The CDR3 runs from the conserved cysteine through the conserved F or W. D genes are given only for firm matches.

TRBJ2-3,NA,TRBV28,CASSRDKTDTQYF,TGTGCCAGCAGCAGGGACAAGACAGATACGCAGTATTTT
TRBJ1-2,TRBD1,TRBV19,CASSIPPDRGGFGYTF,TGTGCCAGTAGTATCCCTCCTGACAGGGGAGGATTTGGCTACACCTTC
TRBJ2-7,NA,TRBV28,CASNEGTKPYEQYF,TGTGCCAGCAATGAGGGGACAAAACCCTACGAGCAGTACTTC
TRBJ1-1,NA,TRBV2,CARRRPNTEAFF,TGTGCCCGCCGGAGACCGAACACTGAAGCTTTCTTT
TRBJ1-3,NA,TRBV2,CASSFGQGNTIYF,TGTGCCAGCTCCTTTGGCCAAGGAAACACCATATATTTT
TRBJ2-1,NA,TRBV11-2,CASSLAGSVNNEQFF,TGTGCCAGCAGCTTAGCCGGGTCGGTCAACAATGAGCAGTTCTTC
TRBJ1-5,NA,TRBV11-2,CASSLEEGPGQPQHF,TGTGCCAGCAGCTTAGAGGAGGGTCCGGGACAGCCCCAGCATTTT
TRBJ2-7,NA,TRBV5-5,CASSLEGGRGLYEQYF,TGTGCCAGCAGCTTGGAAGGAGGGCGGGGACTCTACGAGCAGTACTTC
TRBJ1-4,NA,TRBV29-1,CSATIGQLNEKLFF,TGCAGCGCTACGATTGGACAGCTTAATGAAAAACTGTTTTTT
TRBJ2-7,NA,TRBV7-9,CASSFAGAEQYF,TGTGCCAGCAGCTTTGCAGGGGCCGAGCAGTACTTC
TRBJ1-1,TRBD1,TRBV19,CASNFGQGGTEAFF,TGTGCCAGTAACTTTGGACAGGGCGGAACTGAAGCTTTCTTT
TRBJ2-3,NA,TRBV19,CASSTSLAGTSTDTQYF,TGTGCCAGTAGTACCTCTCTGGCGGGGACTAGCACAGATACGCAGTATTTT
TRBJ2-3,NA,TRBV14,CASSLGYTQYF,TGTGCCAGCAGTCTTGGTTATACGCAGTATTTT
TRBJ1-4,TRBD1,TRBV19,CASSTLQDRVTWGEKLFF,TGTGCCAGTAGTACCCTCCAGGACAGGGTCACCTGGGGCGAAAAACTGTTTTTT
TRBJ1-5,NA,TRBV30,CAWSHGVNQPQHF,TGTGCCTGGAGTCATGGGGTCAATCAGCCCCAGCATTTT
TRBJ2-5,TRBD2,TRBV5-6,CASSTRQGLAGGETQYF,TGTGCCAGCAGCACCCGCCAGGGGCTAGCGGGAGGTGAGACCCAGTACTTC
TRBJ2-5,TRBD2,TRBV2,CASSTGGRETQYF,TGTGCCAGCAGCACTGGCGGGAGGGAGACCCAGTACTTC
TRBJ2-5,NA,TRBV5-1,CASSFGPKQGRILPQYF,TGCGCCAGCAGCTTCGGCCCTAAGCAGGGCAGAATCCTGCCCCAGTACTTC
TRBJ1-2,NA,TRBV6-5,CASGWVAGGNYGYTF,TGTGCCAGCGGGTGGGTGGCAGGAGGTAACTATGGCTACACCTTC
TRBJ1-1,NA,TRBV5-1,CASQRNTGRGNTEAFF,TGCGCCAGTCAACGAAATACAGGGAGGGGGAACACTGAAGCTTTCTTT
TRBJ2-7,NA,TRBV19,CASSIDRGTYEQYF,TGTGCCAGTAGTATAGATCGGGGTACCTACGAGCAGTACTTC
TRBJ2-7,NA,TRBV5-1,CASGGGDYEQYF,TGCGCCAGCGGGGGTGGTGACTACGAGCAGTACTTC
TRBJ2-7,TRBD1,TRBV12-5,CASHRGFEQYF,TGTGCTAGCCACAGGGGGTTCGAGCAGTACTTC
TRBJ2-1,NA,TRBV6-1,CASSDRYSHYNEQFF,TGTGCCAGCAGTGATCGGTACAGTCACTACAATGAGCAGTTCTTC